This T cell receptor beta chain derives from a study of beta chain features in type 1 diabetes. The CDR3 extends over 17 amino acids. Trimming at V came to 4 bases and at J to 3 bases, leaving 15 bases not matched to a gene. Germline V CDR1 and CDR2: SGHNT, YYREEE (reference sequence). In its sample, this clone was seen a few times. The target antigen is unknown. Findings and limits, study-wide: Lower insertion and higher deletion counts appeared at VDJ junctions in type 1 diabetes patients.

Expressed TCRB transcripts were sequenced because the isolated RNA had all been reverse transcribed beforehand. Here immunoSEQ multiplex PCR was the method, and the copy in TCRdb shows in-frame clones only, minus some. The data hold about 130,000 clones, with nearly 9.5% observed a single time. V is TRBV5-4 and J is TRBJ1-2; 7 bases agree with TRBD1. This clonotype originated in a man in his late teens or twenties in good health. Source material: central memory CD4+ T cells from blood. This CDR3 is CASSKGGARGTDYGYTF. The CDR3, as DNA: TGTGCCAGCAGCAAAGGGGGCGCAAGGGGAACGGACTATGGCTACACCTTC. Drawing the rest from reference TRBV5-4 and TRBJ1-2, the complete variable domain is ETGVTQSPTHLIKTRGQQVTLRCSSQSGHNTVSWYQQALGQGPQFIFQYYREEENGRGNFPPRFSGLQFPNYSSELNVNALELDDSALYLCASSKGGARGTDYGYTFGSGTRLTVV.